The 27 T cell receptor beta chains reported below all come from one sample, sequenced in a study of patients and donors after allogeneic stem cell transplantation. MiXCR was run by TCRdb on the RT-PCR reads, yielding one entry per CDR3 protein. There are 920,000 or so distinct CDR3 sequences in the sample; 18% occur only once, and under 6.5% lies in the top ten. Sequencing was done on a sample of blood, either unsorted or a sorted T cell fraction (not recorded which). The receptors shown here come from a human donor who was either an allogeneic HSCT recipient or a stem cell or donor lymphocyte infusion donor (not recorded which). It is not recorded whose cells these are; they may come from a transplant donor.

Only a few counts were recorded for this clonotype. The chain carries TRBV20-1 and TRBJ1-1; 8 nucleotides match TRBD1. The V and J ends lost 0 bases and 4 bases, in that order; junction bases with no gene match: 4. This CDR3 is built from 14 residues. Per the germline V gene, CDR1 is DFQATT and CDR2 is SNEGSKA (reference sequence). DNA for the CDR3: TGCAGTGCTAGAGATCCCACAGGGGGCACTGAAGCTTTCTTT. Translation: CSARDPTGGTEAFF.

The chain recombines TRBV28 with TRBJ2-7, with 9 bases aligning to TRBD1. The germline V gene encodes CDR1 MDHEN and CDR2 SYDVKM. The CDR3 runs 14 residues. With 4 bases clipped from V and 4 bases from J, the junction kept 5 bases outside the gene matches. CDR3 nucleotides: TGTGCCAGCAGTTGGCCGGGACAGGGTTACGAGCAGTACTTC. It is translated as CASSWPGQGYEQYF.

The sample holds a few counts of this clonotype. V usage is TRBV5-1 and J usage is TRBJ2-7; maybe TRBD2 (7 bases). V lost 5 bases to trimming and J lost 0 bases, with 18 bases between them. Germline CDR1 is SGHRS and CDR2 is YFSETQ. CDR3 length: 16 residues. The CDR3 nucleotides are TGCGCCAGCAGAAATTCCCGGGGGGCCAGCTCCTACGAGCAGTACTTC. Its protein is CASRNSRGASSYEQYF.

Only a few counts were recorded for this clonotype. The gene calls are TRBV5-1 and TRBJ2-7; no definite D call. The CDR3 consists of 15 residues. CDR1 is SGHRS, CDR2 YFSETQ, per germline. Trimming stripped 3 bases from V and 1 base from J, with 14 bases between. CDR3 sequence: CASSSDPRGSYEQYF. The CDR3 DNA reads as TGCGCCAGCAGCTCTGATCCCCGCGGATCCTACGAGCAGTACTTC. The complete variable domain, with remaining parts taken from reference TRBV5-1 and TRBJ2-7, reads KAGVTQTPRYLIKTRGQQVTLSCSPISGHRSVSWYQQTPGQGLQFLFEYFSETQRNKGNFPGRFSGRQFSNSRSEMNVSTLELGDSALYLCASSSDPRGSYEQYFGPGTRLTVT.

This clonotype was observed a few times. The chain joins TRBV7-3 to TRBJ2-2; 7 nucleotides align to TRBD2. The CDR3 is 18 amino acids. J gave up 5 bases and V 5 bases, and 17 bases lay outside the gene matches. CDR1 and CDR2 from the germline V gene are SGHTA and FQGTGA. DNA for the CDR3: TGTGCCAGCAGCCCCCGGGGGACTAAGGGGCAGTGGACCGGGGAGCTGTTTTTT. As protein: CASSPRGTKGQWTGELFF.

The chain employs TRBV6-2 or TRBV6-3 and TRBJ1-5; TRBD1 might be the D (5 bases). The CDR3 contains 15 residues. V was cut by 5 bases and J by 4 bases, with 15 bases left in between. CDR1 is MNHEY, CDR2 SVGEGT, per germline. The CDR3 is CASSHGGGANQPQHF. The CDR3, as DNA: TGTGCCAGCAGTCACGGCGGGGGAGCGAATCAGCCCCAGCATTTT.

This clonotype was seen many times. The V and J genes are TRBV20-1 and TRBJ1-3, with 7 nucleotides matching TRBD1. V lost 0 bases to trimming and J lost 2 bases; unmatched junction nucleotides: 13. Germline V gives CDR1 DFQATT, CDR2 SNEGSKA (reference sequence). The CDR3 covers 18 residues. The CDR3 DNA reads as TGCAGTGCTAGAGATTCTTCTCAGACAGGGATTACTGGAAACACCATATATTTT. This encodes CSARDSSQTGITGNTIYF.

This clonotype was counted a few times. This rearrangement joins TRBV11-2 to TRBJ1-5; D gene unclear. The germline gives CDR1 SGHAT, CDR2 FQNNGV. The CDR3 totals 15 residues. V was shortened by 1 base and J by 4 bases, with 11 bases between the two germline ends. The DNA for the CDR3 is TGTGCCAGCAGCTTAGGGCAGTTTACTAATCAGCCCCAGCATTTT. This encodes CASSLGQFTNQPQHF. The full variable domain, rest sourced from reference TRBV11-2 and TRBJ1-5, is EAGVAQSPRYKIIEKRQSVAFWCNPISGHATLYWYQQILGQGPKLLIQFQNNGVVDDSQLPKDRFSAERLKGVDSTLKIQPAKLEDSAVYLCASSLGQFTNQPQHFGDGTRLSIL.

The V gene is TRBV19, the J gene TRBJ1-5, with 8 bases that match TRBD1. The CDR3 covers 13 residues. Looked up from germline, CDR1 is LNHDA and CDR2 is SQIVND (reference sequence). V lost 6 bases, J lost 7 bases, and 5 bases stayed unmatched. The CDR3 region has the DNA TGTGCCAGTAGGGACAGGGCTAACCAGCCCCAGCATTTT. Protein product: CASRDRANQPQHF.

The genes are TRBV20-1 and TRBJ2-1; TRBD2 might be the D (5 bases). The V and J ends lost 7 bases and 7 bases respectively, with 14 bases between them. The CDR3 has 12 residues. Looked up from germline, CDR1 is DFQATT and CDR2 is SNEGSKA (reference sequence). CDR3 bases: TGCAGTGGAGATAAGAGGGTAAATGAGCAGTTCTTC. This encodes CSGDKRVNEQFF.

This chain links TRBV9 with TRBJ1-1, with D possibly being TRBD1 (5 bases). V lost 0 bases and J 5 bases, leaving 14 bases between the germline ends. The CDR3 contains 15 residues. Germline CDR1 and CDR2: SGDLS and YYNGEE. The CDR3 region has the DNA TGTGCCAGCAGCGTAGCTTACGGGGGGAGGACTGAAGCTTTCTTT. Translated, it gives CASSVAYGGRTEAFF.

A remark on this clonotype: At one end, the junction sequence differs from germline, possibly due to a read error. CDR3 in amino acids: CASSSRDSRETQYF. The CDR3 DNA reads as TGTGCTAGCAGCTCGAGGGACTCCCGGGAGACCCAGTACTTC. This chain joins TRBV7-7 and TRBJ2-5, with D perhaps TRBD2 (6 bases). Per the germline V gene, CDR1 is SSHAT and CDR2 is FNYEAQ (reference sequence). The CDR3 contains 14 residues. The variable domain in full, completed from reference TRBV7-7 and TRBJ2-5, reads GAGVSQSPRYKVTKRGQDVTLRCDPISSHATLYWYQQALGQGPEFLTYFNYEAQPDKSGLPSDRFSAERPEGSISTLTIQRTEQRDSAMYRCASSSRDSRETQYFGPGTRLLVL.

This clonotype was observed a handful of times. The chain uses TRBV7-9 and TRBJ2-7; no definite D call. Germline V gives CDR1 SEHNR, CDR2 FQNEAQ (reference sequence). This CDR3 contains 15 residues. Trimming stripped 1 base from V and 0 bases from J, with 10 bases between. For the CDR3, the DNA is TGTGCCAGCAGCTTAGGGGTCGTCAGCTCCTACGAGCAGTACTTC. Amino acid sequence: CASSLGVVSSYEQYF.

The chain is built from TRBV28 and TRBJ2-2; D is perhaps TRBD1 (6 bases). CDR1 MDHEN and CDR2 SYDVKM come from the germline V gene. V was pared by 6 bases and J by 0 bases, with 14 bases between. The CDR3 spans 16 residues. CDR3 bases: TGTGCCAGCAGCTCAACCGGGACACCGAACACCGGGGAGCTGTTTTTT. This encodes CASSSTGTPNTGELFF.

This clonotype occurred many times. The CDR3 region is CASSPVQSNSPLHF. The CDR3 DNA follows: TGTGCCAGCAGCCCTGTCCAAAGTAATTCACCCCTCCACTTT. The chain recombines TRBV7-2 with TRBJ1-6; D remains ambiguous. The CDR3 sequence is 14 residues long. Trimming took off 5 bases at V and 6 bases at J, with 11 bases between the two ends. Per the germline V gene, CDR1 is SGHTA and CDR2 is FQGNSA.

This clonotype was seen more than once but under ten times. The chain recombines TRBV20-1 with TRBJ2-2; 8 bases agree with TRBD2. CDR3 length: 16 amino acids. V trimming: 0 bases; J trimming: 4 bases; junction bases outside the gene matches: 7. Germline assignment: CDR1 DFQATT and CDR2 SNEGSKA (reference sequence). In DNA form, the CDR3 reads TGCAGTGCTAGAGATCTACAGCGGGGGACCACCGGGGAGCTGTTTTTT. Its translation is CSARDLQRGTTGELFF.

This clonotype was counted ten times or more. This chain joins TRBV20-1 and TRBJ2-2; D is uncertain. The CDR3 loop spans 12 amino acids. Trimming stripped 5 bases from V and 4 bases from J, with 8 bases between. Germline loops: CDR1 DFQATT, CDR2 SNEGSKA (reference sequence). CDR3 sequence: CSAPPFTGELFF. DNA for the CDR3: TGCAGTGCTCCCCCATTCACCGGGGAGCTGTTTTTT.

V usage is TRBV5-1 and J usage is TRBJ2-2; perhaps TRBD2 as D (6 bases). V lost 4 bases, J lost 4 bases, and 14 bases lay in between. The CDR3 is 15 amino acids. Per the germline V gene, CDR1 is SGHRS and CDR2 is YFSETQ. The CDR3 nucleotides read TGCGCCAGCAGCCCCCGGGCGGGACCCACCGGGGAGCTGTTTTTT. This sequence encodes CASSPRAGPTGELFF.

This clonotype occurred a few times. V and J are TRBV24-1 and TRBJ2-5, with TRBD2 as a possible D gene (6 bases). V lost 9 bases, J lost 5 bases, and 15 bases lay in between. CDR1 is KGHDR and CDR2 is SFDVKD in the germline V gene. This CDR3 contains 13 residues. The CDR3 DNA reads as TGTGCCACCGCGGGGCCTATGGCGGAGACCCAGTACTTC. Protein sequence: CATAGPMAETQYF.

The chain recombines TRBV19 with TRBJ1-2, with TRBD1 as a possible D gene (6 bases). The CDR3 has 16 amino acids. CDR1 LNHDA and CDR2 SQIVND come from the germline V gene (reference sequence). V shed 6 bases and J shed 1 base, with 18 bases lying between them. The CDR3 coding sequence is TGTGCCAGTAGAAAACCGGGGACAACTAATAACTATGGCTACACCTTC. It encodes CASRKPGTTNNYGYTF.

The V and J genes are TRBV20-1 and TRBJ2-3; 8 positions match TRBD2. V was pared by 3 bases and J by 1 base, with 3 bases of the junction left unmatched. There are 14 residues in the CDR3. Germline lookup yields CDR1 DFQATT and CDR2 SNEGSKA (reference sequence). The CDR3 region has the DNA TGCAGTGCTAGCTTGACTAGCGGCACAGATACGCAGTATTTT. Amino acid sequence: CSASLTSGTDTQYF.

V is TRBV20-1 and J is TRBJ2-7; no definite D call. V lost 6 bases, J lost 5 bases, and 20 bases lay in between. The germline gives CDR1 DFQATT, CDR2 SNEGSKA (reference sequence). This CDR3 spans 14 amino acids. The CDR3 sequence is CSAAPAHPPNEQYF. Here the CDR3 DNA reads TGCAGTGCCGCCCCGGCCCACCCGCCCAACGAGCAGTACTTC.

This clonotype has just a few counts. The rearrangement links TRBV3-1 to TRBJ1-2, with D unresolved. The CDR3 is 18 residues long. Trimming cost V 0 bases and J 0 bases, with 17 bases left between them. Per the germline V gene, CDR1 is LGHDT and CDR2 is YNNKEL (reference sequence). The chain's CDR3 is CASSQDWRPQIPNYGYTF. The DNA for the CDR3 is TGTGCCAGCAGCCAAGATTGGAGGCCCCAGATACCTAACTATGGCTACACCTTC. Full variable domain (missing parts from reference TRBV3-1 and TRBJ1-2): DTAVSQTPKYLVTQMGNDKSIKCEQNLGHDTMYWYKQDSKKFLKIMFSYNNKELIINETVPNRFSPKSPDKAHLNLHINSLELGDSAVYFCASSQDWRPQIPNYGYTFGSGTRLTVV.

This clonotype has just a few counts. V and J are TRBV12-3 or TRBV12-4 and TRBJ2-7, with TRBD2 as a possible D gene (6 bases). The CDR3 sequence is 13 residues long. Between the trimmed V and J ends, which lost 6 bases and 5 bases, there was a span of 14 bases. The chain's CDR3 is CASRSSGDHEQYF. The CDR3 DNA reads as TGTGCCAGCAGGTCATCGGGGGACCACGAGCAGTACTTC.

This clonotype appeared a few times. The V gene is TRBV7-9, the J gene TRBJ1-2, with D uncertain. V lost 11 bases, J lost 1 base, and 11 bases lay in between. Germline CDR1 and CDR2: SEHNR and FQNEAQ (reference sequence). The CDR3 is 12 amino acids. CDR3 in amino acids: CAGQDHNYGYTF. The CDR3 DNA reads as TGTGCCGGGCAGGACCATAACTATGGCTACACCTTC.

This chain uses TRBV27 with TRBJ1-5; D is perhaps TRBD1 (6 bases). Germline assignment: CDR1 MNHEY and CDR2 SMNVEV (reference sequence). The CDR3 is 15 residues long. The ends were cut back, 5 bases at V and 0 bases at J, with 11 bases in the middle. The CDR3 nucleotides are TGTGCCAGCAGTGGGGGACACCTTAGCAATCAGCCCCAGCATTTT. Protein: CASSGGHLSNQPQHF.

This clonotype has more than one count but fewer than ten. This chain connects TRBV12-3 or TRBV12-4 to TRBJ2-5; D is ambiguous. The CDR3 has 13 amino acids. V lost 3 bases and J 4 bases, leaving 9 bases between the germline ends. In DNA, the CDR3 is TGTGCCAGCAGTTTCATGGTAGGAGAGACCCAGTACTTC. Its translation is CASSFMVGETQYF.